The 9 T cell receptor beta chains below were found in one sample sequenced in a study of T-cell reconstitution after alpha-beta-depleted transplantation in children. Preparing the TCRbeta library involved the use of unique molecular identifiers. TCRdb passed the PCR reads through MiXCR, listing each CDR3 protein once. The profile shows around 960,000 distinct CDR3 sequences, about 31% of them singletons. Sample: PBMCs, mostly from graft donor cells, taken 360 days after TCRalphabeta/CD19-depleted stem cell transplant. The receptors stem from a boy younger than two who had a stem cell transplant for SCID, so the T cells may come from the graft donor.

This clonotype has ten or more counts. V and J are TRBV10-3 and TRBJ2-7; D not certain. CDR1 is ENHRY and CDR2 is SYGVKD in the germline V gene. This CDR3 has 12 amino acids. In nucleotides, the CDR3 is TGTGCTCATTCTGCCCTAAACTACGAGCAGTACTTC. Protein sequence: CAHSALNYEQYF.

The chain is built from TRBV20-1 and TRBJ2-3; D not resolved. Trimming took 7 bases from V and 8 from J, leaving 16 bases between them. Germline CDR1 DFQATT, CDR2 SNEGSKA (reference sequence). This CDR3 contains 12 residues. In nucleotides, the CDR3 is TGCAGTGTTAGGAGCTATTCTTCTACGCAGTATTTT. Encoded protein: CSVRSYSSTQYF.

The chain couples TRBV7-9 to TRBJ1-2, with 8 bases aligning to TRBD1. Trimming removed 5 bases from V and 6 bases from J; junction bases left unmatched: 8. The CDR3 is 14 residues long. Germline V gene lookup returns CDR1 SEHNR and CDR2 FQNEAQ (reference sequence). The CDR3 DNA is TGTGCCAGCAGCCCAGGGGGCCTCTACGATGGCTACACCTTC. The encoded protein is CASSPGGLYDGYTF.

The chain combines TRBV5-5 with TRBJ2-1, with TRBD2 as a possible D gene (5 bases). The germline V gene has CDR1 SGHKS and CDR2 YYEKEE (reference sequence). The CDR3 sequence is 13 residues long. The V end was cut by 4 bases, the J end by 8 bases, with 13 bases between. Here the CDR3 reads CASSRGPEDEQFF. CDR3 in DNA: TGTGCCAGCAGCAGAGGGCCCGAAGATGAGCAGTTCTTC.

The rearrangement links TRBV6-1 to TRBJ2-2; tentatively, D is TRBD1 (6 bases). This CDR3 is 13 amino acids long. V was shortened by 7 bases and J by 5 bases, with 11 bases between the two germline ends. CDR1 is MNHNS and CDR2 is SASEGT in the germline V gene. As DNA, the CDR3 is TGTGCCAGCACAGGGGTCGGGACCGGGGAGCTGTTTTTT. Protein sequence: CASTGVGTGELFF.

The chain carries TRBV4-2 and TRBJ2-7, with a tentative D call TRBD2 (7 bases). The CDR3 has 15 amino acids. The V gene lost 1 base and the J gene lost 3 bases, with 13 bases spanning the gap. Germline loops: CDR1 LGHNA, CDR2 YNFKEQ. The CDR3 DNA follows: TGTGCCAGCAGCCAAGGGGAGGGACACTACTACGAGCAGTACTTC. Translation gives CASSQGEGHYYEQYF.

This clonotype has a handful of counts. The CDR3 reads CSAGQRGVYGTQYF. As DNA, the CDR3 is TGCAGTGCTGGTCAGCGGGGGGTGTACGGGACGCAGTATTTT. The rearrangement uses TRBV20-1 and TRBJ2-3, with 9 positions matching TRBD2. Trimming removed 5 bases from V and 9 bases from J; junction bases left unmatched: 12. The length of the CDR3 is 14 residues. The germline CDR1 and CDR2 sequences are DFQATT and SNEGSKA (reference sequence).

In its sample, this clonotype was seen a few times. The rearrangement joins TRBV29-1 to TRBJ2-3; no reliable D call. The germline CDR1 and CDR2 sequences are SQVTM and ANQGSEA. V shed 0 bases and J shed 5 bases, with 3 bases lying between them. The CDR3 is made up of 11 amino acids. The CDR3 region has the DNA TGCAGCGTTGAAGATGGAGATACGCAGTATTTT. The encoded protein is CSVEDGDTQYF.

The chain uses TRBV20-1 and TRBJ1-5; D not certain. V lost 0 bases and J 7 bases, leaving 10 bases between the germline ends. CDR3 length: 13 amino acids. Germline V lookup: CDR1 DFQATT, CDR2 SNEGSKA (reference sequence). The CDR3 DNA reads TGCAGTGCTAGAGATCCCCAGTACCAGCCCCAGCATTTT. Amino acids: CSARDPQYQPQHF.